Detailed here is one T cell receptor beta chain. Antigen: not known. This specimen belongs to a study of response to subunit inactivated influenza vaccine. Study outcomes and limitations: The study's authors posited that every seasonal influenza vaccination enlists few new T cells.

Germline lookup yields CDR1 MNHNS and CDR2 SASEGT. This CDR3 region has 14 residues. V dropped 7 bases and J dropped 7; count of bases not matched to a gene: 6. TCRdb processed the RT-PCR reads anew with MiXCR; each CDR3 protein has one entry. The sample records hundreds of thousands of distinct CDR3 sequences, approximately 11% being singletons. The source was PBMCs from blood, collected 40 to 50 days after vaccination. This chain uses TRBV6-1 with TRBJ1-6; 8 positions match TRBD1. This receptor was taken from a man aged 45-60 years who received an inactivated influenza vaccine. This CDR3 reads CASNPTGVNSPLHF. CDR3 DNA sequence: TGTGCCAGCAACCCGACAGGGGTAAATTCACCCCTCCACTTT.